The 31 T cell receptor beta chains listed next were all sequenced from one sample in a study of cytomegalovirus exposure and HLA in healthy donors. In the PCR, 60 Vbeta and 13 Jbeta primers were used. Assay used: immunoSEQ multiplex PCR; TCRdb lists only in-frame clones, some missing. Counted here are approximately 93,000 clones, 70% to 85% occurring once; the ten biggest clones make up approximately 3.8%. Sequenced: PBMCs. These receptors were obtained from a man aged 45-65 years in good health and CMV-seronegative.

This clone was picked up a small number of times. This chain joins TRBV4-3 and TRBJ2-1, with TRBD2 matching over 8 bases. Germline trimming cut 0 bases from V and 0 bases from J; bases unmatched to any gene: 4. Germline assignment: CDR1 LGHNA and CDR2 YSLEER. This CDR3 has 17 residues. CDR3 bases: TGCGCCAGCAGCCAAGAAGGGAGCGGGAGCTCCTACAATGAGCAGTTCTTC. The encoded protein is CASSQEGSGSSYNEQFF.

The sample holds one count of this clone. The DNA for the CDR3 is TGCGCCAGCAGCTCTAGCGGGAGGAGTTCCTACAATGAGCAGTTCTTC. Amino acids: CASSSSGRSSYNEQFF. The chain carries TRBV5-1 and TRBJ2-1, with 11 positions matching TRBD2. Germline V gene sequence: CDR1 SGHRS, CDR2 YFSETQ. There are 16 residues in the CDR3. The trim removed 3 bases at V and 1 base at J, leaving 3 bases unmatched.

The chain recombines TRBV9 with TRBJ2-3, with TRBD2 matching 7 bases. V was clipped by 0 bases and J by 2 bases; unmatched bases: 3. The CDR3 sequence is 15 residues long. Per the germline V gene, CDR1 is SGDLS and CDR2 is YYNGEE. CDR3 residues: CASSVGAGITDTQYF. The CDR3 coding sequence is TGTGCCAGCAGCGTAGGAGCGGGAATCACAGATACGCAGTATTTT.

This chain joins TRBV6-5 and TRBJ2-5, with D possibly TRBD2 on 5 matching bases. This CDR3 is 12 amino acids long. In germline, CDR1 is MNHEY, CDR2 SVGAGI. Trimming took off 2 bases at V and 7 bases at J, with 8 bases between the two ends. CDR3 DNA sequence: TGTGCCAGCAGTTACGAGGGTCGGACCCAGTACTTC. This translates into CASSYEGRTQYF.

V is TRBV27 and J is TRBJ2-7; perhaps TRBD2 as D (6 bases). CDR1 MNHEY and CDR2 SMNVEV come from the germline V gene (reference sequence). With 5 bases removed from V and 5 bases from J, the gap between germline ends came to 28 bases. The CDR3 loop spans 18 amino acids. The CDR3 DNA is TGTGCCAGCAGTCTCCGGTACGGGAGTGGGAGTATCACCCACGAGCAGTACTTC. It codes for CASSLRYGSGSITHEQYF.

CDR3 region: CAWSGASGRTYNEQFF. In DNA form, the CDR3 reads TGTGCCTGGAGTGGGGCTAGCGGCCGTACCTACAATGAGCAGTTCTTC. V is TRBV30 and J is TRBJ2-1; 7 bases are shared with TRBD2. Germline V lookup: CDR1 GTSNPN, CDR2 SVGIG (reference sequence). CDR3 length: 16 amino acids. Trimming cost V 1 base and J 2 bases; bases outside gene matches: 8. Together with reference TRBV30 and TRBJ2-1, the CDR3 gives the full variable domain: SQTIHQWPATLVQPVGSPLSLECTVEGTSNPNLYWYRQAAGRGLQLLFYSVGIGQISSEVPQNLSASRPQDRQFILSSKKLLLSDSGFYLCAWSGASGRTYNEQFFGPGTRLTVL.

The V gene is TRBV5-3, the J gene TRBJ2-7, with unresolved D. TRBV5-3 is marked as an open reading frame, function uncertain. The CDR3 runs 15 residues. Trimming stripped 2 bases from V and 2 bases from J, with 14 bases between. In nucleotides, the CDR3 is TGTGCCAGAAGCTTTGGTGTTCAGAAAACCTACGAGCAGTACTTC. Translated, it gives CARSFGVQKTYEQYF.

The V and J genes are TRBV28 and TRBJ2-7, with TRBD1 as a possible D gene (5 bases). Germline lookup yields CDR1 MDHEN and CDR2 SYDVKM. The CDR3 contains 16 residues. V gave up 2 bases and J gave up 3 bases, with 17 bases separating them. The CDR3 DNA is TGTGCCAGCAGTTTACCCCGCCAGGGCGGAAGCTACGAGCAGTACTTC. It codes for CASSLPRQGGSYEQYF.

This CDR3 is CASTLQGGNQPQHF. CDR3 coding DNA: TGTGCCAGCACCCTACAGGGGGGCAATCAGCCCCAGCATTTT. The chain combines TRBV28 with TRBJ1-5; 8 nucleotides agree with TRBD1. The CDR3 is 14 residues long. J was trimmed by 2 bases and V by 7 bases; bases with no gene match: 4. Germline V gene sequence: CDR1 MDHEN, CDR2 SYDVKM.

The CDR3 protein is CASRDRGRGYTF. CDR3 DNA sequence: TGTGCCAGCCGGGACAGGGGGCGAGGCTACACCTTC. This sequence joins TRBV2 and TRBJ1-2; 12 bases line up with TRBD1. Per the germline V gene, CDR1 is SNHLY and CDR2 is FYNNEI. With 8 bases clipped from V and 8 bases from J, the junction kept 3 bases outside the gene matches. The CDR3 runs to 12 residues.

The V and J genes are TRBV19 and TRBJ1-1; 8 nucleotides match TRBD1. This CDR3 comprises 15 residues. From germline, CDR1 is LNHDA and CDR2 SQIVND (reference sequence). The junction had 8 bases not matched to a gene; V was cut back by 2 bases and J by 6 bases. Here the CDR3 DNA reads TGTGCCAGTAGTATAATGGACAGGGATCGGGCTGAAGCTTTCTTT. Its protein is CASSIMDRDRAEAFF.

CDR3 nucleotides: TGTGCCAGTAGTACCCGGGACAGGGCCTATGGCTACACCTTC. This encodes CASSTRDRAYGYTF. The genes are TRBV19 and TRBJ1-2, with TRBD1 identical over 9 bases. Germline values: CDR1 LNHDA, CDR2 SQIVND (reference sequence). V gave up 4 bases and J gave up 4 bases; unmatched junction bases: 4. The CDR3 has 14 residues.

This clone was counted between two and nine times. The chain recombines TRBV6-1 with TRBJ1-5, with TRBD1 identical over 8 bases. J was trimmed by 6 bases and V by 7 bases; bases with no gene match: 8. Germline V CDR1 and CDR2: MNHNS, SASEGT. CDR3 length equals 14 residues. This CDR3 is CASTGTGGAQPQHF. DNA of the CDR3: TGTGCCAGCACTGGGACAGGCGGAGCTCAGCCCCAGCATTTT.

V usage is TRBV9 and J usage is TRBJ2-7, with D perhaps matching TRBD2 (5 bases). The CDR3 has 14 amino acids. V lost 4 bases to trimming and J lost 12 bases, with 23 bases between them. CDR1 is SGDLS and CDR2 is YYNGEE in the germline V gene. For the CDR3, the DNA is TGTGCCAGCAGCCCCGGGGTAGCTTCACTCAGTCCGTACTTC. This codes for CASSPGVASLSPYF.

The chain couples TRBV14 to TRBJ1-6; D may be TRBD1 (5 bases). Trimming took off 0 bases at V and 10 bases at J, with 25 bases between the two ends. The length of the CDR3 is 19 residues. Germline V CDR1 and CDR2: SGHDN, FVKESK. The DNA for the CDR3 is TGTGCCAGCAGCCAAGAAGTAGGTGGGCCTACAGGACCCCAGTCACCCCTCCACTTT. This encodes CASSQEVGGPTGPQSPLHF.

V gene TRBV19 combines with J gene TRBJ2-1; 11 bases map to TRBD2. This CDR3 is 16 amino acids long. V shed 6 bases, J shed 7 bases, and the junction held 11 bases outside the gene matches. CDR1 is LNHDA, CDR2 SQIVND, per germline (reference sequence). The CDR3 nucleotides are TGTGCCAGTAGCACAGGTGTAGCGGGAGGGCCGAATGAGCAGTTCTTC. As protein: CASSTGVAGGPNEQFF.

Written as DNA, the CDR3 is TGTGCCAGCAGTGAACGCGTCAGGGGGAGCACAGATACGCAGTATTTT. Its translation is CASSERVRGSTDTQYF. The chain carries TRBV25-1 and TRBJ2-3, with TRBD1 identical over 7 bases. V lost 2 bases to trimming and J lost 0 bases; unmatched junction nucleotides: 5. Germline loops: CDR1 MGHDK, CDR2 SYGVNS. There are 16 residues in the CDR3.

V is TRBV5-1 and J is TRBJ2-7; 10 bases agree with TRBD1. Germline V gene lookup returns CDR1 SGHRS and CDR2 YFSETQ. This CDR3 spans 15 amino acids. V was clipped by 4 bases and J by 1 base; unmatched bases: 5. CDR3 sequence: CASSLRQGASYEQYF. The CDR3 DNA reads TGCGCCAGCAGCCTCAGACAGGGGGCGTCCTACGAGCAGTACTTC.

This clone was seen ten or more times. The chain recombines TRBV6-5 with TRBJ2-5; 8 positions agree with TRBD1. This CDR3 has 16 amino acids. Germline V gives CDR1 MNHEY, CDR2 SVGAGI. The ends lost 2 bases at V and 2 bases at J; junction bases unmatched: 7. CDR3 DNA sequence: TGTGCCAGCAGTTACGGGCAGGGGGCGTTTCAAGAGACCCAGTACTTC. It codes for CASSYGQGAFQETQYF.

Regarding this clone: At one of its ends the junction is not consistent with the germline gene, which may arise from a read error. The rearrangement uses TRBV30 and TRBJ2-7; a weak D match, TRBD1 (6 bases). Germline V lookup: CDR1 GTSNPN, CDR2 SVGIG (reference sequence). The CDR3 has 11 residues. In DNA form, the CDR3 reads TGTGCCTGGTCAGTGGGGACATCGGTTGGCTTC. The encoded protein is CAWSVGTSVGF. Full variable domain (outside the CDR3, taken from reference TRBV30 and TRBJ2-7): SQTIHQWPATLVQPVGSPLSLECTVEGTSNPNLYWYRQAAGRGLQLLFYSVGIGQISSEVPQNLSASRPQDRQFILSSKKLLLSDSGFYLCAWSVGTSVGFGPGTRLTVT.

The chain joins TRBV19 to TRBJ1-5, with 9 bases identical to TRBD1. V was clipped by 4 bases and J by 7 bases; unmatched bases: 8. The CDR3 sequence is 15 residues long. From germline, CDR1 is LNHDA and CDR2 SQIVND (reference sequence). CDR3 residues: CASSTQTGGEQPQHF. Written as DNA, the CDR3 is TGTGCCAGTAGTACCCAAACAGGGGGCGAGCAGCCCCAGCATTTT.

The chain recombines TRBV5-1 with TRBJ1-2; the D is unclear. The CDR3 length is 14 residues. V lost 4 bases and J lost 1, with 11 bases in between. Per the germline V gene, CDR1 is SGHRS and CDR2 is YFSETQ. The CDR3 loop reads CASSPPFGNYGYTF. As DNA, the CDR3 is TGCGCCAGCAGCCCCCCGTTCGGTAACTATGGCTACACCTTC.

This clone appeared once. V and J are TRBV6-1 and TRBJ2-3; 7 nucleotides align to TRBD2. V was clipped by 6 bases and J by 0 bases; unmatched bases: 6. CDR1 MNHNS and CDR2 SASEGT come from the germline V gene. This CDR3 comprises 15 residues. The CDR3 sequence is CASRRGSGSTDTQYF. The CDR3 DNA reads TGTGCCAGCAGACGCGGGAGTGGGAGCACAGATACGCAGTATTTT.

This clone turned up a few times. The chain carries TRBV6-1 and TRBJ2-2; D might be TRBD1 (6 bases). The germline V gene has CDR1 MNHNS and CDR2 SASEGT. This CDR3 contains 15 residues. The germline V and J ends were trimmed by 5 bases and 3 bases, with 13 bases remaining between them. CDR3 region: CASSPPGADTGELFF. DNA of the CDR3: TGTGCCAGCAGTCCCCCAGGGGCGGACACCGGGGAGCTGTTTTTT.

This chain uses TRBV19 with TRBJ2-6; D possibly corresponds to TRBD2 (5 bases). Germline CDR1 is LNHDA and CDR2 is SQIVND (reference sequence). This CDR3 is 15 amino acids long. Trimming took off 7 bases at V and 5 bases at J, with 15 bases between the two ends. The CDR3 protein is CASNPRTGWANVLTF. As DNA, the CDR3 is TGTGCCAGTAATCCCCGGACGGGGTGGGCCAACGTCCTGACTTTC. Combining the CDR3 with reference TRBV19 and TRBJ2-6 gives the whole variable domain DGGITQSPKYLFRKEGQNVTLSCEQNLNHDAMYWYRQDPGQGLRLIYYSQIVNDFQKGDIAEGYSVSREKKESFPLTVTSAQKNPTAFYLCASNPRTGWANVLTFGAGSRLTVL.

The chain recombines TRBV6-4 with TRBJ2-7; a possible D gene is TRBD2 (6 bases). This CDR3 is built from 17 residues. V lost 2 bases and J lost 3, with 20 bases in between. Germline CDR1 and CDR2: MRHNA and SNTAGT. In nucleotides, the CDR3 is TGTGCCAGCAGTGACGGAGGGAAGGTAGCGGAGAACTACGAGCAGTACTTC. This translates into CASSDGGKVAENYEQYF.

This chain links TRBV28 with TRBJ2-7; the D is unclear. Trimming removed 3 bases at V and 1 base at J, with 13 bases between. The length of the CDR3 is 15 residues. CDR1 is MDHEN and CDR2 is SYDVKM in the germline V gene. The CDR3 DNA is TGTGCCAGCAGTTTCCCCGAGCGTGGTTCCTACGAGCAGTACTTC. This encodes CASSFPERGSYEQYF.

Here the CDR3 reads CASSEASSYNEQFF. The DNA of the CDR3 is TGTGCCAGCAGTGAAGCTAGCTCCTACAATGAGCAGTTCTTC. The V gene is TRBV6-1, the J gene TRBJ2-1; D unresolved. The germline V gene has CDR1 MNHNS and CDR2 SASEGT. The CDR3 spans 14 residues. V was trimmed by 0 bases and J by 0 bases, leaving 3 bases between them.

The chain recombines TRBV10-3 with TRBJ2-7; 9 bases align to TRBD1. This CDR3 spans 14 amino acids. Germline CDR1 is ENHRY and CDR2 is SYGVKD. The trim removed 6 bases at V and 5 bases at J, leaving 8 bases unmatched. CDR3 sequence reads: CAISPRDRVDEQYF. The CDR3 bases are TGTGCCATCAGCCCCCGGGACAGGGTCGACGAGCAGTACTTC.

This chain uses TRBV27 with TRBJ2-3, with D possibly matching TRBD2 (5 bases). CDR1 is MNHEY and CDR2 is SMNVEV in the germline V gene (reference sequence). The CDR3 runs 16 residues. Between the trimmed V and J ends, which lost 4 bases and 4 bases, there was a span of 18 bases. Here the CDR3 DNA reads TGTGCCAGCAGTTCCCCCCCCTACGACGGGGCAGATACGCAGTATTTT. It encodes CASSSPPYDGADTQYF.

This clone was recorded once. The chain employs TRBV19 and TRBJ1-1; D ambiguous. Trimming took 6 bases from V and 3 from J, leaving 8 bases between them. This CDR3 region has 12 residues. Germline V CDR1 and CDR2: LNHDA, SQIVND (reference sequence). CDR3 in amino acids: CASSPSDTEAFF. The CDR3 region has the DNA TGTGCCAGTAGCCCCTCGGACACTGAAGCTTTCTTT.